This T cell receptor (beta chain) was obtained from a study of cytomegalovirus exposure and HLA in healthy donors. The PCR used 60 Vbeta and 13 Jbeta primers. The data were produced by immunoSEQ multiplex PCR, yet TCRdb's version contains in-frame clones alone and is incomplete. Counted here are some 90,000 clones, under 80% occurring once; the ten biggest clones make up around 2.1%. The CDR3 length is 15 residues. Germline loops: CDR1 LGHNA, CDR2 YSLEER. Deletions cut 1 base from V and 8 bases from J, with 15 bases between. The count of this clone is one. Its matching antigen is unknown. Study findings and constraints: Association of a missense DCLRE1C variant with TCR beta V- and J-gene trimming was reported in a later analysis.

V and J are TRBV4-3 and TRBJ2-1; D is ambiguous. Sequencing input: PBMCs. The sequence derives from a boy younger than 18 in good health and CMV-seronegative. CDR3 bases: TGCGCCAGCAGCCAAGTTGCTGCAGGCTTGGATGAGCAGTTCTTC. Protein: CASSQVAAGLDEQFF.